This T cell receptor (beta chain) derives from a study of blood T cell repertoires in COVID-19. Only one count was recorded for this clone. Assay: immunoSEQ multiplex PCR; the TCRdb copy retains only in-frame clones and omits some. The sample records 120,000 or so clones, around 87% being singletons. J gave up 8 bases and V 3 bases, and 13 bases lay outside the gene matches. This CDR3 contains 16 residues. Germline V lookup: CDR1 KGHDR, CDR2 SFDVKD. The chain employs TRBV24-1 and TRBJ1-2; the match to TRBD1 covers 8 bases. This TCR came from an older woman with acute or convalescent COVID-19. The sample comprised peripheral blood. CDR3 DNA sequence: TGTGCCACCAGTGATGGGGGCAGGGGGCGGAATGCCGGCTACACCTTC. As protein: CATSDGGRGRNAGYTF.